The 24 T cell receptor beta chains given below trace back to one sample, sequenced in a study of blood T cell repertoires in COVID-19. Clones were read by immunoSEQ multiplex PCR, and TCRdb kept only the in-frame ones, dropping some. The sample records 100,000 to 150,000 clones, roughly 79% being singletons. Sequenced material: peripheral blood. The receptors come from a human donor in a cohort sampled during active COVID-19.

This chain links TRBV2 with TRBJ2-3; weak D call: TRBD2 (6 bases). Trimming pared 7 bases from V and 0 bases from J, leaving 14 bases between. CDR3 length: 15 residues. CDR1 and CDR2 from the germline V gene are SNHLY and FYNNEI. The DNA of the CDR3 is TGTGCCAGCAAGGAACTAGCCTCTAGCACAGATACGCAGTATTTT. Residues: CASKELASSTDTQYF.

This clone showed up just once. The rearrangement links TRBV7-2 to TRBJ1-2, with 9 bases aligning to TRBD1. This CDR3 is 13 amino acids long. CDR1 and CDR2 (germline): SGHTA, FQGNSA. V lost 7 bases and J lost 7; bases outside the gene matches: 7. The CDR3 DNA reads as TGTGCCAGCAACCTACAGGGGGCGCGTGGCTACACCTTC. Translating it yields CASNLQGARGYTF.

The gene calls are TRBV28 and TRBJ1-5, with no clear D. The V end lost 5 bases, the J end lost 4 bases, and 15 bases lay between the germline ends. The CDR3 runs 15 residues. Germline CDR1 is MDHEN and CDR2 is SYDVKM. The CDR3 reads CASSPLGGGNQPQHF. DNA of the CDR3: TGTGCCAGCAGTCCCTTGGGAGGTGGGAATCAGCCCCAGCATTTT.

The chain recombines TRBV5-1 with TRBJ2-7; 9 bases fit TRBD2. Germline CDR1 is SGHRS and CDR2 is YFSETQ. Trimming removed 0 bases from V and 7 bases from J; junction bases left unmatched: 11. CDR3 length: 16 residues. CDR3 in DNA: TGCGCCAGCAGCTTGGATGGTAGCGGGAGCCGAAATGAGCAGTACTTC. Protein: CASSLDGSGSRNEQYF. Full variable domain (rest looked up from reference TRBV5-1 and TRBJ2-7): KAGVTQTPRYLIKTRGQQVTLSCSPISGHRSVSWYQQTPGQGLQFLFEYFSETQRNKGNFPGRFSGRQFSNSRSEMNVSTLELGDSALYLCASSLDGSGSRNEQYFGPGTRLTVT.

The CDR3 DNA sequence: TGTGCCAGCAGCTCCACCCCCGGACAGGGGAGTAACTACGAGCAGTACTTC. This codes for CASSSTPGQGSNYEQYF. The V call is TRBV7-9, the J call TRBJ2-7; the match to TRBD1 covers 9 bases. The CDR3 sequence is 17 residues long. Germline assignment: CDR1 SEHNR and CDR2 FQNEAQ (reference sequence). V gave up 4 bases and J gave up 3 bases; unmatched junction bases: 13.

The chain combines TRBV9 with TRBJ1-1; D is undetermined. The CDR3 consists of 14 residues. Trimming left V 4 bases short and J 7 bases short, with 17 bases between. Germline assignment: CDR1 SGDLS and CDR2 YYNGEE. CDR3 bases: TGTGCCAGCAGCTCCCTACCCGGGCGGGGTGAAGCTTTCTTT. Protein product: CASSSLPGRGEAFF.

The chain recombines TRBV28 with TRBJ1-2, with TRBD1 identical over 9 bases. The J segment lost 8 bases and the V segment lost 7 bases, leaving 11 bases of the junction unmatched. Germline CDR1 reads MDHEN; CDR2 reads SYDVKM. The CDR3 is 14 residues long. CDR3 region: CASTAPGQGEGYTF. The CDR3 nucleotides read TGTGCCAGCACCGCGCCGGGACAGGGCGAAGGCTACACCTTC.

This clone has only one observation. CDR3 residues: CASSKQGANTEAFF. The CDR3 DNA reads as TGTGCCAGCAGTAAACAGGGGGCGAACACTGAAGCTTTCTTT. The rearrangement joins TRBV6-5 to TRBJ1-1, with 9 bases aligning to TRBD1. The CDR3 covers 14 residues. CDR1 and CDR2 (germline): MNHEY, SVGAGI. V dropped 5 bases and J dropped 1; count of bases not matched to a gene: 2.

The rearrangement uses TRBV15 and TRBJ2-5; 12 bases agree with TRBD2. The CDR3 loop spans 16 amino acids. The germline CDR1 and CDR2 sequences are LNHNV and YYDKDF (reference sequence). V shed 3 bases, J shed 5 bases, and the junction held 7 bases outside the gene matches. CDR3 sequence (DNA): TGTGCCACCAGCAGCAGGCGGGGACTAGCGGGCGAGACCCAGTACTTC. It specifies CATSSRRGLAGETQYF.

CDR3 in amino acids: CASSFTGLWNTEAFF. The CDR3 DNA reads as TGTGCCAGCAGCTTTACAGGGCTTTGGAACACTGAAGCTTTCTTT. The chain joins TRBV7-9 to TRBJ1-1; TRBD1 might be the D (6 bases). V was cut by 3 bases and J by 1 base, with 12 bases left in between. The CDR3 spans 15 residues. Germline assignment: CDR1 SEHNR and CDR2 FQNEAQ (reference sequence).

This sequence joins TRBV9 and TRBJ1-2; TRBD1 matches 9 bases. V lost 4 bases to trimming and J lost 4 bases; unmatched junction nucleotides: 5. Germline V gives CDR1 SGDLS, CDR2 YYNGEE. The CDR3 has 14 residues. The chain's CDR3 is CASSLGQGVYGYTF. The CDR3 DNA is TGTGCCAGCAGCCTGGGACAGGGAGTCTATGGCTACACCTTC.

The gene calls are TRBV27 and TRBJ2-3; D perhaps matches TRBD1 (6 bases). Trimming removed 6 bases at V and 0 bases at J, with 13 bases between. CDR3 length: 15 amino acids. The germline CDR1 and CDR2 sequences are MNHEY and SMNVEV (reference sequence). CDR3 residues: CASSDRQASTDTQYF. The CDR3 DNA reads as TGTGCCAGCAGCGATAGACAGGCTAGCACAGATACGCAGTATTTT.

This clone was detected once. The chain recombines TRBV6-2 or TRBV6-3 with TRBJ2-1, with D possibly being TRBD1 (6 bases). V lost 7 bases, J lost 0 bases, and 13 bases lay in between. The CDR3 totals 15 residues. CDR1 and CDR2 (germline): MNHEY, SVGEGT. This CDR3 reads CASTPAGASYNEQFF. The CDR3, as DNA: TGTGCCAGCACCCCCGCAGGGGCCTCCTACAATGAGCAGTTCTTC.

The V call is TRBV9, the J call TRBJ1-6; D unclear. The CDR3 contains 15 residues. V was trimmed by 4 bases and J by 9 bases, leaving 17 bases between them. Germline V gives CDR1 SGDLS, CDR2 YYNGEE. CDR3: CASSSETQAGSPLHF. CDR3 nucleotide sequence: TGTGCCAGCAGCTCCGAGACGCAGGCCGGTTCACCCCTCCACTTT.

The chain links TRBV28 to TRBJ1-5; TRBD1 might be the D (6 bases). Germline V gene data show CDR1 as MDHEN and CDR2 as SYDVKM. V lost 6 bases, J lost 1 base, and 16 bases lay in between. This CDR3 is built from 16 residues. The DNA of the CDR3 is TGTGCCAGCAGCTATCCAGGGGACGGGAGCAATCAGCCCCAGCATTTT. Residues: CASSYPGDGSNQPQHF.

This clone has at least ten counts. The gene calls are TRBV19 and TRBJ1-1; no firm D call. Trimming shortened V by 7 bases and J by 8 bases, and 11 bases separated the two germline ends. CDR1 is LNHDA and CDR2 is SQIVND in the germline V gene (reference sequence). The CDR3 totals 11 residues. CDR3: CASTGYREAFF. The CDR3 nucleotides read TGTGCCAGTACCGGGTACCGAGAAGCTTTCTTT.

The chain combines TRBV24-1 with TRBJ1-1, with TRBD1 matching over 7 bases. V lost 5 bases, J lost 5 bases, and 4 bases stayed unmatched. Germline loops: CDR1 KGHDR, CDR2 SFDVKD. This CDR3 has 13 residues. The CDR3 region has the DNA TGTGCCACCAGTGGACAGGGAGGTACTGAAGCTTTCTTT. This gives the protein CATSGQGGTEAFF.

The chain combines TRBV27 with TRBJ1-6; D unresolved. CDR1 and CDR2 from the germline V gene are MNHEY and SMNVEV (reference sequence). The length of the CDR3 is 13 residues. Trimming took 6 bases from V and 3 from J, leaving 6 bases between them. CDR3 protein: CASRTGYNSPLHF. DNA of the CDR3: TGTGCCAGCAGGACGGGCTATAATTCACCCCTCCACTTT.

This clone was observed a few times. The chain combines TRBV2 with TRBJ2-7, with 8 bases that match TRBD1. V dropped 7 bases and J dropped 7; count of bases not matched to a gene: 15. The CDR3 extends over 15 amino acids. Germline-derived CDR1 and CDR2 are SNHLY and FYNNEI. The chain's CDR3 is CASTSRTGGSKEQYF. The CDR3 region has the DNA TGTGCCAGCACGTCCCGAACAGGGGGGTCAAAAGAGCAGTACTTC.

The chain uses TRBV20-1 and TRBJ1-2, with 7 nucleotides matching TRBD1. The CDR3 extends over 11 amino acids. Germline assignment: CDR1 DFQATT and CDR2 SNEGSKA (reference sequence). Germline trimming cut 6 bases from V and 7 bases from J; bases unmatched to any gene: 5. The DNA for the CDR3 is TGCAGTGCAAGACAGGGTATTGGCTACACCTTC. This encodes CSARQGIGYTF.

J is TRBJ2-7 and V is TRBV30, with 10 bases aligning to TRBD1. The germline V gene encodes CDR1 GTSNPN and CDR2 SVGIG (reference sequence). CDR3 length: 13 residues. J lost 5 bases, V lost 4 bases, and 5 bases had no gene match. This CDR3 is CAWTAGQGDEQYF. DNA of the CDR3: TGTGCCTGGACCGCAGGACAGGGGGACGAGCAGTACTTC.

Written as DNA, the CDR3 is TGTGCCAGCACCCCCGAGCAGGGCCTGGAGACCCAGTACTTC. Protein product: CASTPEQGLETQYF. J is TRBJ2-5 and V is TRBV28; D perhaps matches TRBD1 (5 bases). Germline V CDR1 and CDR2: MDHEN, SYDVKM. This CDR3 region has 14 residues. V was cut by 7 bases and J by 5 bases, with 17 bases left in between.

This clone was observed once. This chain uses TRBV6-1 with TRBJ2-2, with 10 nucleotides matching TRBD2. The CDR3 runs to 16 residues. The trim removed 4 bases at V and 4 bases at J, leaving 6 bases unmatched. Germline V gene sequence: CDR1 MNHNS, CDR2 SASEGT. The CDR3 DNA is TGTGCCAGCAGTGCCGCTAGCGGGAGAGGCACCGGGGAGCTGTTTTTT. Translated, it gives CASSAASGRGTGELFF.

The V and J genes are TRBV4-3 and TRBJ1-4; D not resolved. The CDR3 has 15 amino acids. Germline V gene data show CDR1 as LGHNA and CDR2 as YSLEER. The V and J ends lost 0 bases and 0 bases respectively, with 5 bases between them. The CDR3 DNA reads TGCGCCAGCAGCCAAGACCGAGCAACTAATGAAAAACTGTTTTTT. Protein sequence: CASSQDRATNEKLFF.